These T cell receptor beta chains were read from a single sample in a study of blood T cell repertoires in COVID-19. The protocol was immunoSEQ multiplex PCR, while the TCRdb copy is restricted to in-frame clones and leaves out a portion. The sample has roughly 62,000 clones, around 79% seen once; the top ten hold about 20%. Sequencing was performed on peripheral blood. These receptors came from a man in his sixties with acute or convalescent COVID-19. CDR3s include the opening cysteine and the closing phenylalanine or tryptophan.

>TRBJ2-5|TRBV19|15
CASSYPTGSEETQYF
>TRBJ1-2|TRBV9|11
CASSRGAGYTF
>TRBJ2-7|TRBV10-3|14
CAIGSGGSLDEQYF
>TRBJ2-1|TRBV4-1|18
CASSRGGLAGLSYNEQFF
>TRBJ1-5|TRBV29-1|13
CSVEGGAGQPQHF
>TRBJ1-2|TRBV6-6|14
CASSRTGEGNGYTF
>TRBJ2-1|TRBV5-1|16
CASSEGGTLFYNEQFF
>TRBJ1-6|TRBV5-6|16
CASSLYRSSYNSPLHF
>TRBJ1-2|TRBV3-1/TRBV3-2|15
CASSRMRVVVYGYTF
>TRBJ2-1|TRBV5-6|16
CASAPPSREWYNEQFF
>TRBJ2-1|TRBV11-2|15
CASSSSGSSYNEQFF
>TRBJ2-3|TRBV9|14
CASSGGLVPDTQYF
>TRBJ1-2|TRBV5-6|15
CASSFTGRGHGGYTF
>TRBJ2-3|TRBV21-1|16
CASSKPQRAITDTQYF
>TRBJ2-7|TRBV6-6|13
CASSLAGSFEQYF
>TRBJ2-7|TRBV6-5|14
CASKNNGRTYEQYF
>TRBJ2-3|TRBV2|15
CASSLREGPTDTQYF
>TRBJ2-7|TRBV18|12
CASSPPGLAEYF
>TRBJ2-5|TRBV6-5|15
CASSSTDRGLETQYF
>TRBJ2-7|TRBV7-9|14
CASSPGGDYYEQYF
>TRBJ2-1|TRBV6-5|14
CASSPYVGVDEQFF
>TRBJ2-1|TRBV6-5|14
CASSYRTRYNEQFF
>TRBJ2-7|TRBV20-1|11
CSANQGLEQYF
>TRBJ2-5|TRBV21-1|16
CASSKGGQEIMETQYF
>TRBJ2-2|TRBV9|16
CASSVGLAGGYGELFF
>TRBJ1-2|TRBV10-2|14
CASSESQGHYGYTF
>TRBJ2-3|TRBV28|15
CASSPRKGREIAQYF
>TRBJ2-1|TRBV19|17
CASSMALGHLTLNEQFF
>TRBJ2-7|TRBV3-1/TRBV3-2|15
CASSQGTSGSYEQYF
>TRBJ2-2|TRBV4-1|16
CASSQDPQVFTGELFF
>TRBJ1-2|TRBV2|14
CASSLQGFDYGYTF
>TRBJ1-2|TRBV2|13
CASRIGAGDGYTF
>TRBJ1-1|TRBV6-5|14
CASSLASGNTEAFF
>TRBJ2-3|TRBV6-5|15
CASLRDRGVMDTQYF
>TRBJ2-1|TRBV19|12
CASSLTSREQFF
>TRBJ2-2|TRBV6-5|12
CASSRNTGELFF
>TRBJ1-4|TRBV19|15
CASSTQGATNEKLFF
>TRBJ1-6|TRBV5-1|17
CASSSFQGTSYNSPLHF
>TRBJ2-2|TRBV21-1|16
CASSKRAQGRTGELFF
>TRBJ2-3|TRBV24-1|18
CATSDFPSSGRPTDTQYF
>TRBJ2-3|TRBV9|17
CASSVSGGTSGTDTQYF
>TRBJ1-4|TRBV30|13
CAWRGGAGEKLFF